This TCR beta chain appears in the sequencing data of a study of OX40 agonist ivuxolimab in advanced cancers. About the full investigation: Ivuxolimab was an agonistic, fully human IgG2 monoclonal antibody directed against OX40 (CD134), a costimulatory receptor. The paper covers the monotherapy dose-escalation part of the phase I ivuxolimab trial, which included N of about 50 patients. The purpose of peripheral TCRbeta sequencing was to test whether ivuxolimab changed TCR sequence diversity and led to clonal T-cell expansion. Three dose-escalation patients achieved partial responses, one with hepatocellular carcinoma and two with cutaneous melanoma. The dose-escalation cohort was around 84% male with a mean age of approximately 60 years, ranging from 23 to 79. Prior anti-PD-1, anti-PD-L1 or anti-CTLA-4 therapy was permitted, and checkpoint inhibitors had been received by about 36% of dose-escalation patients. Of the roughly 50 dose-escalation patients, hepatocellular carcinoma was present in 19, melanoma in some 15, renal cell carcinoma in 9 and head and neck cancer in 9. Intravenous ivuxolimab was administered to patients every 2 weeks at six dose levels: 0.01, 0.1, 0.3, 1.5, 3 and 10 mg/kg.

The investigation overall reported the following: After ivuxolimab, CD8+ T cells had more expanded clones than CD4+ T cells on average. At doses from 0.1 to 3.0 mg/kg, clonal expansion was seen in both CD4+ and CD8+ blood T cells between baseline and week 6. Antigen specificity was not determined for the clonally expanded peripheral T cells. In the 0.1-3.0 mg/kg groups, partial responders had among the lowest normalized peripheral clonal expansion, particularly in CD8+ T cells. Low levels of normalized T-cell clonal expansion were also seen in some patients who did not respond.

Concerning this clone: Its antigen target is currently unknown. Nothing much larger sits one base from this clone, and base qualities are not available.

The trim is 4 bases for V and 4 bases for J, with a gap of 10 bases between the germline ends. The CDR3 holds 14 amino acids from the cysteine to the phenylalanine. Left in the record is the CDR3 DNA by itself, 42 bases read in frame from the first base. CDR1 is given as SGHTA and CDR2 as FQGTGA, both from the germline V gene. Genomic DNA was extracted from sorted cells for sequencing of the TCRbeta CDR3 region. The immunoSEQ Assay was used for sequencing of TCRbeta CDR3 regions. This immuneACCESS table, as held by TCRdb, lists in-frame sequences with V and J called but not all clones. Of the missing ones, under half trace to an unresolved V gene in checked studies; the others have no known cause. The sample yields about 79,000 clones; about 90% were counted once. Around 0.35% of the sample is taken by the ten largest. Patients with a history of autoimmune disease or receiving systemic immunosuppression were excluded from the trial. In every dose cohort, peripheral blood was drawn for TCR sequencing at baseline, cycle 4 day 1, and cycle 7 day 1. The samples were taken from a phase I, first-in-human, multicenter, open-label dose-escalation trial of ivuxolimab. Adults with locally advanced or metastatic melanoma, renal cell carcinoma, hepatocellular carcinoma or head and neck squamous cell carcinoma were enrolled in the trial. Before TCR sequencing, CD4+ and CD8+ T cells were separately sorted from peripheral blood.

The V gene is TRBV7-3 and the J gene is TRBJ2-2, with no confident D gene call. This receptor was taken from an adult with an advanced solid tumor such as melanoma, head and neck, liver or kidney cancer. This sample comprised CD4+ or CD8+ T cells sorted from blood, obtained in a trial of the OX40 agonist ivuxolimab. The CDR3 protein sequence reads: CASSSSLGTGELFF. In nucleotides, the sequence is TGTGCCAGCAGCTCCTCCTTAGGCACCGGGGAGCTGTTTTTT.